This T cell receptor beta chain stems from a study of blood T cell repertoires in COVID-19. Study-level background: Material from acute and convalescent COVID-19 was sourced from the United States, Italy and Spain. Sources were T cells, B-cell-depleted T cells, or PBMCs; the material itself was cDNA or gDNA.

Trimming left V 6 bases short and J 0 bases short, with 9 bases between. Germline CDR1 and CDR2: ENHRY and SYGVKD. CDR3 size: 13 residues. Original handling: Scientists estimated how many nucleated cells there were by amplifying reference gene primers. The data were produced by immunoSEQ multiplex PCR, yet TCRdb's version contains in-frame clones alone and is incomplete. That table gives V, J and clone size, and the DNA gave D and trimming. The repertoire includes 80,000 or so clones, around 86% of them detected once, and 1.5% to 2% sits in the top ten. The sequence was collected from a woman aged 55-75 years with acute or convalescent COVID-19. This chain links TRBV10-3 with TRBJ2-7; tentative D call: TRBD1 (5 bases). The sample comprised peripheral blood. CDR3 coding DNA: TGTGCCATCAGCATGGACAACTCCTACGAGCAGTACTTC. Translated, it gives CAISMDNSYEQYF.